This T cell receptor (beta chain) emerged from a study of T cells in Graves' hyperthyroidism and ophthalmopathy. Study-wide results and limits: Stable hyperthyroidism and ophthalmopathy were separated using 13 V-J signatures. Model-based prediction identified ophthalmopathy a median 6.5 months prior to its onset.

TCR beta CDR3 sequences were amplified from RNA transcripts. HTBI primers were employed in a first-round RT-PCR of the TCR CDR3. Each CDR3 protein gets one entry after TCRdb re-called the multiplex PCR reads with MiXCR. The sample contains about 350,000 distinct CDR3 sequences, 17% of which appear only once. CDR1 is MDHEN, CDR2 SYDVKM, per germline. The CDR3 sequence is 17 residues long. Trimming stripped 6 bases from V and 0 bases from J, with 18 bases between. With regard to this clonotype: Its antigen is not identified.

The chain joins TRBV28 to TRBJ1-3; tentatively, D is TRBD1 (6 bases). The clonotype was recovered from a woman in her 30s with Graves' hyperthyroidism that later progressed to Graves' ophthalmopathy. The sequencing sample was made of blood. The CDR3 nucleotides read TGTGCCAGCAGCGAATTTACAGGGACTCACTCTGGAAACACCATATATTTT. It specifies CASSEFTGTHSGNTIYF.